Below are 23 T cell receptor beta chains sequenced from a single sample in a study of T cell repertoires in cytomegalovirus infection. Antigen specificity for these receptors is unknown. TCRdb processed the reads anew with MiXCR; each CDR3 protein has one entry. The sample records 95,000 to 120,000 distinct CDR3 sequences, around 31% being singletons. The sample here was CD8+ T cells from cultured PBMCs, taken from culture after CMV antigen stimulation. These receptors originate from a human donor in good health (CMV status not recorded). Some clones in this sample may be carry-over from other donors' samples.

This clonotype has ten or more counts. The CDR3 loop is CASSPVLTGLNYGYTF. CDR3 nucleotide sequence: TGTGCCAGCAGCCCAGTCCTCACGGGGTTGAACTATGGCTACACCTTC. This chain links TRBV7-2 with TRBJ1-2; no reliable D call. The CDR3 totals 16 residues. V shed 5 bases and J shed 2 bases, with 18 bases lying between them. Germline V gene data show CDR1 as SGHTA and CDR2 as FQGNSA.

This clonotype has a count of ten or more. The chain combines TRBV6-2 or TRBV6-3 with TRBJ1-2; no clear D gene. This CDR3 is built from 13 residues. The ends were cut back, 7 bases at V and 3 bases at J, with 12 bases in the middle. Germline CDR1 is MNHEY and CDR2 is SVGEGT. CDR3 DNA sequence: TGTGCCAGCACAACCCGGGCCTACTATGGCTACACCTTC. Amino acid sequence: CASTTRAYYGYTF.

By share of the sample, this clonotype is medium-sized (0.01 to 0.1%). The V gene is TRBV19, the J gene TRBJ2-1, with 7 bases lining up with TRBD1. V lost 6 bases and J lost 0; bases outside the gene matches: 8. CDR1 is LNHDA, CDR2 SQIVND, per germline (reference sequence). The CDR3 has 16 amino acids. DNA of the CDR3: TGTGCCAGTAGGATCGGACAGGAACCCTCCTACAATGAGCAGTTCTTC. The encoded protein is CASRIGQEPSYNEQFF.

This clonotype was found many times. The J gene is TRBJ2-7, the V gene TRBV7-2; perhaps TRBD1 as D (6 bases). The V gene's germline CDR1 is SGHTA and CDR2 FQGNSA. The CDR3 is made up of 16 amino acids. Deletions cut 3 bases from V and 2 bases from J, with 17 bases between. The CDR3 loop reads CASSFLGAGDTYEQYF. The CDR3 bases are TGTGCCAGCAGCTTTTTGGGGGCAGGCGATACCTACGAGCAGTACTTC.

The genes are TRBV28 and TRBJ2-2; either TRBD1 or TRBD2 may supply D (6 bases each). Trimming removed 3 bases at V and 7 bases at J, with 18 bases between. Germline V lookup: CDR1 MDHEN, CDR2 SYDVKM. This CDR3 spans 16 amino acids. In DNA, the CDR3 is TGTGCCAGCAGTTTGGGGACCTGGGGGGCGGACGGGGAGCTGTTTTTT. Protein: CASSLGTWGADGELFF.

This sequence joins TRBV2 and TRBJ2-7; D not resolved. The germline V and J ends were trimmed by 8 bases and 3 bases, with 11 bases remaining between them. Germline CDR1 reads SNHLY; CDR2 reads FYNNEI. The length of the CDR3 is 12 residues. The CDR3: CASRRNVYEQYF. DNA of the CDR3: TGTGCCAGCCGCCGGAACGTCTACGAGCAGTACTTC.

The chain employs TRBV15 and TRBJ1-5, with D maybe TRBD1 (6 bases). Looked up from germline, CDR1 is LNHNV and CDR2 is YYDKDF (reference sequence). Trimming stripped 7 bases from V and 0 bases from J, with 13 bases between. The CDR3 length is 15 residues. Here the CDR3 DNA reads TGTGCCACCAAGCGACAGGATAATAGCAATCAGCCCCAGCATTTT. It translates to CATKRQDNSNQPQHF. The full variable domain, in which reference TRBV15 and TRBJ1-5 provide the parts outside the CDR3, is DAMVIQNPRYQVTQFGKPVTLSCSQTLNHNVMYWYQQKSSQAPKLLFHYYDKDFNNEADTPDNFQSRRPNTSFCFLDIRSPGLGDTAMYLCATKRQDNSNQPQHFGDGTRLSIL.

This chain joins TRBV28 and TRBJ2-1; TRBD1 is a possible D gene (5 bases). V was clipped by 4 bases and J by 3 bases, with 13 bases between them. Germline V gene lookup returns CDR1 MDHEN and CDR2 SYDVKM. The CDR3 sequence is 15 residues long. For the CDR3, the DNA is TGTGCCAGCAGTTCCTACAGGTTCCGCTACAATGAGCAGTTCTTC. This encodes CASSSYRFRYNEQFF.

The rearrangement joins TRBV18 to TRBJ2-7; a possible D gene is TRBD2 (6 bases). There are 14 residues in the CDR3. Trimming removed 4 bases at V and 1 base at J, with 11 bases between. Per germline, CDR1 KGHSH and CDR2 LQKENI. The CDR3 nucleotides read TGTGCCAGCTCACTGGAGGAGGGTTCCTACGAGCAGTACTTC. It specifies CASSLEEGSYEQYF.

This clonotype has just one count. This rearrangement joins TRBV11-1 to TRBJ2-1; possible D gene TRBD1, 7 bases. The CDR3 is 13 residues long. Germline V gives CDR1 SGHAT, CDR2 FQDESV (reference sequence). Trimming pared 3 bases from V and 8 bases from J, leaving 11 bases between. The CDR3 loop is CASSFQGGDEQFF. The CDR3, as DNA: TGTGCCAGCAGCTTTCAGGGGGGCGATGAGCAGTTCTTC.

This sequence joins TRBV2 and TRBJ2-6; 9 nucleotides agree with TRBD1. Germline V gene sequence: CDR1 SNHLY, CDR2 FYNNEI. V was clipped by 4 bases and J by 2 bases; unmatched bases: 12. The CDR3 length is 19 residues. CDR3 sequence reads: CASSGPKSRDRAGANVLTF. The CDR3 DNA is TGTGCCAGCAGTGGTCCTAAGTCCCGGGACAGGGCTGGGGCCAACGTCCTGACTTTC.

The genes are TRBV7-3 and TRBJ2-1; 9 bases align to TRBD1. This CDR3 is 15 amino acids long. V was pared by 6 bases and J by 2 bases, with 5 bases of the junction left unmatched. CDR1 is SGHTA and CDR2 is FQGTGA in the germline V gene. CDR3: CASSFRDRAYNEQFF. The CDR3 DNA follows: TGTGCCAGCAGTTTTCGGGACAGGGCCTACAATGAGCAGTTCTTC.

This clonotype was counted only a few times. The chain carries TRBV7-9 and TRBJ1-1; 11 bases map to TRBD1. V lost 0 bases and J lost 1; bases outside the gene matches: 10. The germline gives CDR1 SEHNR, CDR2 FQNEAQ (reference sequence). The CDR3 spans 19 residues. DNA of the CDR3: TGTGCCAGCAGCTTAGCAACGTCGGGACAGGGGGTTCAGAACACTGAAGCTTTCTTT. The encoded protein is CASSLATSGQGVQNTEAFF. The entire variable domain, with the rest obtained from reference TRBV7-9 and TRBJ1-1, is as follows: DTGVSQNPRHKITKRGQNVTFRCDPISEHNRLYWYRQTLGQGPEFLTYFQNEAQLEKSRLLSDRFSAERPKGSFSTLEIQRTEQGDSAMYLCASSLATSGQGVQNTEAFFGQGTRLTVV.

The chain recombines TRBV7-2 with TRBJ2-7, with TRBD2 identical over 7 bases. Trimming cost V 2 bases and J 4 bases; bases outside gene matches: 2. Germline CDR1 is SGHTA and CDR2 is FQGNSA. CDR3 length: 13 amino acids. In nucleotides, the CDR3 is TGTGCCAGCAGCTTATTACTAGCGTACGAGCAGTACTTC. Amino acid sequence: CASSLLLAYEQYF.

The CDR3 here is CASSDTRYSHGDYGYTF. The DNA for the CDR3 is TGTGCCAGCAGCGACACCCGTTACAGTCATGGGGACTATGGCTACACCTTC. The J gene is TRBJ1-2, the V gene TRBV7-6; no firm D call. CDR1 and CDR2 (germline): SGHVS, FNYEAQ. V was pared by 5 bases and J by 3 bases, with 22 bases between. The CDR3 totals 17 residues.

Only a few counts were recorded for this clonotype. This rearrangement joins TRBV7-2 to TRBJ2-7, with unresolved D. Trimming took off 3 bases at V and 0 bases at J, with 6 bases between the two ends. Germline assignment: CDR1 SGHTA and CDR2 FQGNSA. CDR3 length equals 13 residues. The CDR3 sequence: CASSFLSSYEQYF. The CDR3 nucleotides are TGTGCCAGCAGCTTCCTCAGCTCCTACGAGCAGTACTTC.

With respect to this clonotype: Since a much larger clone is just one base distant, this may be a read error. This chain uses TRBV7-9 with TRBJ2-3, with 8 bases aligning to TRBD2. CDR1 is SEHNR, CDR2 FQNEAQ, per germline (reference sequence). The CDR3 sequence is 18 residues long. This chain's CDR3 is CASSLAHGGALSTDTRYF. The CDR3 DNA sequence: TGTGCCAGCAGCTTAGCGCACGGGGGGGCTCTGAGCACAGATACGCGGTATTTT.

The chain has TRBV6-2 or TRBV6-3 and TRBJ2-7; 9 positions agree with TRBD1. The CDR3 covers 18 residues. Per germline, CDR1 MNHEY and CDR2 SVGEGT. Losses at the gene ends were 4 bases for V and 0 bases for J; bases not matched to a gene: 13. CDR3: CASSFTIQGANSSYEQYF. The CDR3 DNA follows: TGTGCCAGCAGTTTTACTATACAGGGGGCGAACAGCTCCTACGAGCAGTACTTC.

This clonotype was recorded a few times. The V call is TRBV20-1, the J call TRBJ2-3; D gene uncertain. This CDR3 region has 17 residues. V was clipped by 2 bases and J by 3 bases, with 21 bases between them. CDR1 and CDR2 (germline): DFQATT, SNEGSKA (reference sequence). CDR3: CSARWSPLGHYTDTQYF. CDR3 in DNA: TGCAGTGCTAGATGGTCTCCCCTCGGGCACTATACAGATACGCAGTATTTT.

V is TRBV25-1 and J is TRBJ1-1; 7 bases fit TRBD1. V lost 0 bases and J lost 4; bases outside the gene matches: 23. Germline values: CDR1 MGHDK, CDR2 SYGVNS. The CDR3 extends over 21 amino acids. The CDR3 protein is CASSEYFPATGAKGGGTEAFF. In DNA form, the CDR3 reads TGTGCCAGCAGTGAATATTTCCCGGCAACAGGGGCCAAAGGAGGGGGCACTGAAGCTTTCTTT. Using reference TRBV25-1 and TRBJ1-1 for the parts outside the CDR3, the full variable domain is EADIYQTPRYLVIGTGKKITLECSQTMGHDKMYWYQQDPGMELHLIHYSYGVNSTEKGDLSSESTVSRIRTEHFPLTLESARPSHTSQYLCASSEYFPATGAKGGGTEAFFGQGTRLTVV.

The sample holds a few counts of this clonotype. The chain employs TRBV7-8 and TRBJ1-1; no clear D gene. The CDR3 consists of 15 residues. The germline V gene encodes CDR1 SGHVS and CDR2 FQNEAQ. The V and J ends lost 6 bases and 5 bases respectively, with 19 bases between them. The CDR3 DNA sequence: TGTGCCAGCAGACTAGTGGGTGTTGGAGGGACTGAAGCTTTCTTT. It is translated as CASRLVGVGGTEAFF. Using reference TRBV7-8 and TRBJ1-1 for the parts outside the CDR3, the full variable domain is GAGVSQSPRYKVAKRGQDVALRCDPISGHVSLFWYQQALGQGPEFLTYFQNEAQLDKSGLPSDRFFAERPEGSVSTLKIQRTQQEDSAVYLCASRLVGVGGTEAFFGQGTRLTVV.

A single count supports this clonotype. The CDR3 nucleotides are TGTGCCAGCAGCCAAGCGAGCACGGTAGTAGGCTACACCTTC. Encoded protein: CASSQASTVVGYTF. The chain has TRBV14 and TRBJ1-2; D unresolved. The germline CDR1 and CDR2 sequences are SGHDN and FVKESK. V shed 1 base and J shed 8 bases, with 14 bases lying between them. This CDR3 region has 14 residues.

This clonotype appeared a few times. The genes are TRBV12-3 or TRBV12-4 and TRBJ2-7, with D perhaps given as TRBD1 or TRBD2 (6 bases each). Trimming stripped 8 bases from V and 3 bases from J, with 20 bases between. This CDR3 has 15 residues. The CDR3 region is CASSWGAGWGYEQYF. CDR3 in DNA: TGTGCCAGCTCCTGGGGGGCAGGATGGGGCTACGAGCAGTACTTC.